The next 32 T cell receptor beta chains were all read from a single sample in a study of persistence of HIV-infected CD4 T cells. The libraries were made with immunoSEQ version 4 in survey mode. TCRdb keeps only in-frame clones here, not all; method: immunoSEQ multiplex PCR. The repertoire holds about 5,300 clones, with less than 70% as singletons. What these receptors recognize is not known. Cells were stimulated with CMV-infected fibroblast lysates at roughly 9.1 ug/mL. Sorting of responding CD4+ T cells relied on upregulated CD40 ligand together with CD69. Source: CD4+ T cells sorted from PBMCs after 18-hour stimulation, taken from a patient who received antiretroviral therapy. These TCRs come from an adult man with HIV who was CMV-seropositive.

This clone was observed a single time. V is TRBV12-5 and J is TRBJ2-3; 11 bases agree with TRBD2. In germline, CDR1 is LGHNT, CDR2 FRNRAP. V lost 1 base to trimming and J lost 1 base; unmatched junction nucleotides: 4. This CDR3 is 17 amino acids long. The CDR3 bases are TGTGCTAGTGGTTTGGCTCTAGCGGGGGGCCGCACAGATACGCAGTATTTT. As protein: CASGLALAGGRTDTQYF.

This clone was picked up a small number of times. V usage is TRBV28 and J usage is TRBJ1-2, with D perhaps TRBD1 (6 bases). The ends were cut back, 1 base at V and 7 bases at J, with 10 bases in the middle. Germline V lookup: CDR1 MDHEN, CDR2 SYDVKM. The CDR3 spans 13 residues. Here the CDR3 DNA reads TGTGCCAGCAGTTTATCACGCAGGGGTGGCTACACCTTC. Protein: CASSLSRRGGYTF.

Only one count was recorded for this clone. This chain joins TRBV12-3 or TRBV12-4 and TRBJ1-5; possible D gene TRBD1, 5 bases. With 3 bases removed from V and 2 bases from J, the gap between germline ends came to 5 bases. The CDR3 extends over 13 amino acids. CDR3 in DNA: TGTGCCAGCAGTTTCAGGGGCAATCAGCCCCAGCATTTT. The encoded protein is CASSFRGNQPQHF.

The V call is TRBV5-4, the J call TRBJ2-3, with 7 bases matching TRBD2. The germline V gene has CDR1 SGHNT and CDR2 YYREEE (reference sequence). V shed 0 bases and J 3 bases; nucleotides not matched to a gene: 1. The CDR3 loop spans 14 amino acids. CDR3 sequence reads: CASSLGGGTDTQYF. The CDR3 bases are TGTGCCAGCAGCTTGGGGGGGGGTACAGATACGCAGTATTTT. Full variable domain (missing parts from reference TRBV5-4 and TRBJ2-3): ETGVTQSPTHLIKTRGQQVTLRCSSQSGHNTVSWYQQALGQGPQFIFQYYREEENGRGNFPPRFSGLQFPNYSSELNVNALELDDSALYLCASSLGGGTDTQYFGPGTRLTVL.

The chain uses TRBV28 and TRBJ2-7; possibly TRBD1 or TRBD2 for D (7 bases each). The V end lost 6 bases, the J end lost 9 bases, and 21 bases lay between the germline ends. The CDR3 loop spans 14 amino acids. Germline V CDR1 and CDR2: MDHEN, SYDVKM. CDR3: CASSPQGGFLWQYF. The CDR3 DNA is TGTGCCAGCAGCCCTCAGGGGGGGTTTTTATGGCAGTACTTC.

The CDR3 region has the DNA TGTGCCAGCAGCTTGATACAGGCTCAGAACACTGAAGCTTTCTTT. It translates to CASSLIQAQNTEAFF. The V call is TRBV7-8, the J call TRBJ1-1, with D perhaps matching TRBD1 (5 bases). The CDR3 loop spans 15 amino acids. V lost 3 bases and J 1 base, leaving 12 bases between the germline ends. Germline CDR1 reads SGHVS; CDR2 reads FQNEAQ.

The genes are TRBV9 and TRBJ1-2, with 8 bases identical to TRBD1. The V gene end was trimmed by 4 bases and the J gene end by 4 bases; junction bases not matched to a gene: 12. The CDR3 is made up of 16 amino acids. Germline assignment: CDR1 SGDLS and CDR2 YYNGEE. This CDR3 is CASSPPGTGRAYGYTF. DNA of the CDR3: TGTGCCAGCAGCCCGCCCGGGACAGGAAGAGCCTATGGCTACACCTTC.

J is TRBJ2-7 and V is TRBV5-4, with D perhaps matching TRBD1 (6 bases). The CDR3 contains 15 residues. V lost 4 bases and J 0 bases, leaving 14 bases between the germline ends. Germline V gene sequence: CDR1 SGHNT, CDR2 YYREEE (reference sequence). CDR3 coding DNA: TGTGCCAGCAGCGCAACAGGGAAAAGCTCCTACGAGCAGTACTTC. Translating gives CASSATGKSSYEQYF.

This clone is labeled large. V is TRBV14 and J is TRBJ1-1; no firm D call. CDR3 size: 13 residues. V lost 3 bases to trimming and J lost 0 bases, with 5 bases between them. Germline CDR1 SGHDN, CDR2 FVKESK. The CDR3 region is CASSQDLNTEAFF. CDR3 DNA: TGTGCCAGCAGCCAGGACTTGAACACTGAAGCTTTCTTT.

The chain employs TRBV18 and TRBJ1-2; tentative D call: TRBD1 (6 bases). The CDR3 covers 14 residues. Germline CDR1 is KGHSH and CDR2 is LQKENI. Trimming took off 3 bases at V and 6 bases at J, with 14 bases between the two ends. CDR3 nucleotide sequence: TGTGCCAGCTCACCGCGGACAGCCTTCGATGGCTACACCTTC. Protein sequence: CASSPRTAFDGYTF.

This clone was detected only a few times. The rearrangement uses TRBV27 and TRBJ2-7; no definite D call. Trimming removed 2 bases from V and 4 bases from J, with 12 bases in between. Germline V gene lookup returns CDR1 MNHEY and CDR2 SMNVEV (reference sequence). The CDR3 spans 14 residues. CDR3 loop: CASSLQGFLYEQYF. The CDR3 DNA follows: TGTGCCAGCAGTTTACAAGGGTTTCTGTACGAGCAGTACTTC.

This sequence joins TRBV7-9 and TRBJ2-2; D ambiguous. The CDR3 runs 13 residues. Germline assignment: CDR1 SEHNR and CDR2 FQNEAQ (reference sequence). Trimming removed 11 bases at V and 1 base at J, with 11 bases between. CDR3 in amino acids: CAFNRGNTGELFF. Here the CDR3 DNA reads TGTGCCTTTAACAGAGGGAACACCGGGGAGCTGTTTTTT.

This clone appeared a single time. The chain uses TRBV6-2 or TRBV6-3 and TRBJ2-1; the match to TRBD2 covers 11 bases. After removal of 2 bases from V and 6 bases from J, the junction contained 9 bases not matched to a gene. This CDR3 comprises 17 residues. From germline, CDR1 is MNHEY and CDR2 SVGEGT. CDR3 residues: CASSYKGRLAGSNEQFF. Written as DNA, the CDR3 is TGTGCCAGCAGTTACAAAGGAAGACTAGCGGGGAGCAATGAGCAGTTCTTC.

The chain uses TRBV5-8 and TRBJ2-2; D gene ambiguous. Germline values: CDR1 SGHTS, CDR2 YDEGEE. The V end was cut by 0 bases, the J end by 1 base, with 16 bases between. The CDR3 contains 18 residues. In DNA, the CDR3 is TGTGCCAGCAGCTTGGTGGTGATTTCTTCAGGGAACACCGGGGAGCTGTTTTTT. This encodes CASSLVVISSGNTGELFF.

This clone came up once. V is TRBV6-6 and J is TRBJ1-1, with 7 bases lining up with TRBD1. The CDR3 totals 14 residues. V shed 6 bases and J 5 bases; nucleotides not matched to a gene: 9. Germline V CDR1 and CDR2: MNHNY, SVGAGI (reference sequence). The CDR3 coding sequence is TGTGCCAGCAGGAACGAACAGGGGTCTACTGAAGCTTTCTTT. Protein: CASRNEQGSTEAFF.

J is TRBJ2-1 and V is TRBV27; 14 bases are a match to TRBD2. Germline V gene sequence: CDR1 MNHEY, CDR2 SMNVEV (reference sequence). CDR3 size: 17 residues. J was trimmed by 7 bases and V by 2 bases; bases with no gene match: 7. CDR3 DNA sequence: TGTGCCAGCAGTTTAGGAAGACTAGCGGGGGGGCGGAATGAGCAGTTCTTC. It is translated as CASSLGRLAGGRNEQFF.

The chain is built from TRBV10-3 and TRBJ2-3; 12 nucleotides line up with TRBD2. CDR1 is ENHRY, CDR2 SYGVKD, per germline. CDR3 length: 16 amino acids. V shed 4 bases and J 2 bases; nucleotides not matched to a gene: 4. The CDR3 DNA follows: TGTGCCATCAGTGGACTAGCGGGGGCCTACACAGATACGCAGTATTTT. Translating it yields CAISGLAGAYTDTQYF.

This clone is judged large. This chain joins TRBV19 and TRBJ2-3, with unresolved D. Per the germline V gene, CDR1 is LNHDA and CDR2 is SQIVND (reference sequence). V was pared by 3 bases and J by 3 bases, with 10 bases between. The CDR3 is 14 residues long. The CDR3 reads CASSILGSTDTQYF. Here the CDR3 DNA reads TGTGCCAGTAGTATCCTCGGGTCAACAGATACGCAGTATTTT.

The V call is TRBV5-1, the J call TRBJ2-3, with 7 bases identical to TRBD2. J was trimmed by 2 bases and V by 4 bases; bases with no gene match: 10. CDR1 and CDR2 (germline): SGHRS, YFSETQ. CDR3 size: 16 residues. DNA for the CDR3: TGCGCCAGCAGCCCCCCACGGGGGGTACTCACAGATACGCAGTATTTT. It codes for CASSPPRGVLTDTQYF. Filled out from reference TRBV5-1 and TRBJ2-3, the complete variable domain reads KAGVTQTPRYLIKTRGQQVTLSCSPISGHRSVSWYQQTPGQGLQFLFEYFSETQRNKGNFPGRFSGRQFSNSRSEMNVSTLELGDSALYLCASSPPRGVLTDTQYFGPGTRLTVL.

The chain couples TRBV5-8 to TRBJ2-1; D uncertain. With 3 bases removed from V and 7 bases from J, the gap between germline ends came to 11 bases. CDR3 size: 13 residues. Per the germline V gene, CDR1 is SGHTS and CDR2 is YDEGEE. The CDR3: CASSSKSANEQFF. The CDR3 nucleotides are TGTGCCAGCAGCTCTAAGAGTGCTAATGAGCAGTTCTTC.

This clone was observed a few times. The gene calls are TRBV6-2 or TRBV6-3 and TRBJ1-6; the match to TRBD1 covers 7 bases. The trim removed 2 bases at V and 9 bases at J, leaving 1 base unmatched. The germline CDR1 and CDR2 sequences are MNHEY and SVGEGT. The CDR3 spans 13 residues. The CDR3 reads CASSYDRVSPLHF. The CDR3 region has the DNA TGTGCCAGCAGTTACGACAGGGTTTCACCCCTCCACTTT.

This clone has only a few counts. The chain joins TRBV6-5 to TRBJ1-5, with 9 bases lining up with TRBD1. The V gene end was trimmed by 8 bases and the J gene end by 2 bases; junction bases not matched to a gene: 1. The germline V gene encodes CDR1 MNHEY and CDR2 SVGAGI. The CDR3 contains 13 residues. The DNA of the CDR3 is TGTGCCAGCCGGGACAGGGGCAATCAGCCCCAGCATTTT. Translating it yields CASRDRGNQPQHF.

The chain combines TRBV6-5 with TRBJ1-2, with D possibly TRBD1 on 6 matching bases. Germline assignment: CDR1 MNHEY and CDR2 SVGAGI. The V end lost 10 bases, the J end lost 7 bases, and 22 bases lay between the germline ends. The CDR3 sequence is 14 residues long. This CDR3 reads CATPLAQGLAGYTF. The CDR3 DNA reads TGTGCCACCCCTCTCGCACAGGGATTGGCTGGCTACACCTTC.

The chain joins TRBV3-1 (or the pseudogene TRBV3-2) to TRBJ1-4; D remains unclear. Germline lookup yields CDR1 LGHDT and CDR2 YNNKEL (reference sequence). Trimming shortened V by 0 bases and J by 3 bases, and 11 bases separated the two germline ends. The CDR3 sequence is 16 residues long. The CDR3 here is CASSQDRIRSNEKLFF. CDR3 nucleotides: TGTGCCAGCAGCCAAGATAGGATTCGTTCTAATGAAAAACTGTTTTTT.

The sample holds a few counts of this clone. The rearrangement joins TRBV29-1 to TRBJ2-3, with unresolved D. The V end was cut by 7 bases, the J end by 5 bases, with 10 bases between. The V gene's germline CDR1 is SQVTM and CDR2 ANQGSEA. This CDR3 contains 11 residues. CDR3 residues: CSAGSQDTQYF. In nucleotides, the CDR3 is TGCAGCGCGGGTTCACAAGATACGCAGTATTTT.

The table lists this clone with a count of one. The DNA of the CDR3 is TGCGCCAGCAGCTGGAATAGGGGAGAGCAGTTCTTC. Its protein is CASSWNRGEQFF. This sequence joins TRBV5-1 and TRBJ2-1; tentatively, D is TRBD1 (5 bases). This CDR3 is built from 12 residues. The ends were cut back, 3 bases at V and 10 bases at J, with 11 bases in the middle. CDR1 is SGHRS and CDR2 is YFSETQ in the germline V gene.

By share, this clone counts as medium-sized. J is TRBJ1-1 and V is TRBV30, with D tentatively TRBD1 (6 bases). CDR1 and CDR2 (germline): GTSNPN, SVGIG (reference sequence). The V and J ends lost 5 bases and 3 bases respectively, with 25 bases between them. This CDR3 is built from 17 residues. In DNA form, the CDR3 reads TGTGCCTGGTCTCCCGGAGTCACAGGGTACTGGGACACTGAAGCTTTCTTT. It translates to CAWSPGVTGYWDTEAFF.

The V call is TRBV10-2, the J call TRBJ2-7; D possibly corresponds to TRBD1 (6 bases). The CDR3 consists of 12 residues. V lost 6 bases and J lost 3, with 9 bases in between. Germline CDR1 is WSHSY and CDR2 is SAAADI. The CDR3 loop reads CASSLDSYEQYF. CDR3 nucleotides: TGCGCCAGCAGCCTGGACAGCTACGAGCAGTACTTC.

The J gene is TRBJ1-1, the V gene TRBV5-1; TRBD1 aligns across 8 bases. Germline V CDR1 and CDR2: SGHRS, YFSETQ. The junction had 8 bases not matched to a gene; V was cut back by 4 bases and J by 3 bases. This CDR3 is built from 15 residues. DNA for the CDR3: TGCGCCAGCAGCCCCGGACAGGGTGCGGACACTGAAGCTTTCTTT. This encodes CASSPGQGADTEAFF.

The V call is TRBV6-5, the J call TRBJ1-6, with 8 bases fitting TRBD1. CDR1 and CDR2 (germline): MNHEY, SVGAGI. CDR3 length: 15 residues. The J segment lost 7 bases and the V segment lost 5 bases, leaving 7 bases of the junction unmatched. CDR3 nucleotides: TGTGCCAGCAGTCAGACAGGGGTGGGGAATTCACCCCTCCACTTT. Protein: CASSQTGVGNSPLHF.

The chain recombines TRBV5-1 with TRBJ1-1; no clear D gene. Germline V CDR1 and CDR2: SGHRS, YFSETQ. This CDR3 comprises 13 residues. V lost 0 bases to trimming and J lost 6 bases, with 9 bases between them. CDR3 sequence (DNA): TGCGCCAGCAGCTTGGTCGGGTATTCTGAAGCTTTCTTT. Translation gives CASSLVGYSEAFF.

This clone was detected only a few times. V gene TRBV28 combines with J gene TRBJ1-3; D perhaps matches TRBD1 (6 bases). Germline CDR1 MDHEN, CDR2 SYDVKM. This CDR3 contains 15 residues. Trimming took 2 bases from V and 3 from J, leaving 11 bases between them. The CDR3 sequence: CASSLRWDIGNTIYF. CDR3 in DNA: TGTGCCAGCAGTTTAAGGTGGGACATTGGAAACACCATATATTTT. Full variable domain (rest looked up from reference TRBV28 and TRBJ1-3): DVKVTQSSRYLVKRTGEKVFLECVQDMDHENMFWYRQDPGLGLRLIYFSYDVKMKEKGDIPEGYSVSREKKERFSLILESASTNQTSMYLCASSLRWDIGNTIYFGEGSWLTVV.